The clone carrying this TCR beta chain turned up a few times. CDR3 length: 14 amino acids. From germline, CDR1 is SQVTM and CDR2 ANQGSEA. Trimming took 1 base from V and 2 from J, leaving 10 bases between them. The data were obtained in a study of early T cells in non-severe SARS-CoV-2 infection. TCRdb analysed the 5' RACE reads with MiXCR anew, one entry per CDR3 protein. Altogether more than 45,000 distinct CDR3 sequences are present, over 10% being singletons, with the ten largest covering 4.8%. This sequence originates from an adult who was a healthcare worker with PCR-confirmed SARS-CoV-2 infection or an uninfected control (not recorded which). The sample comprised whole blood. The chain uses TRBV29-1 and TRBJ2-3; D uncertain. CDR3 sequence: CSVEGSGNTDTQYF. The CDR3 nucleotides are TGCAGCGTTGAAGGTAGTGGCAACACAGATACGCAGTATTTT.